The source of this T cell receptor (beta chain) is a study of blood T cell repertoires in COVID-19. On the study more broadly: The study drew acute and convalescent COVID-19 samples from the United States, Italy and Spain. Sources were T cells, B-cell-depleted T cells, or PBMCs; the material itself was cDNA or gDNA.

V lost 2 bases and J 5 bases, leaving 12 bases between the germline ends. From germline, CDR1 is MGHDK and CDR2 SYGVNS. This CDR3 has 14 amino acids. Original analysis: Reference gene primer amplification gave nucleated cell count estimates. Assay used: immunoSEQ multiplex PCR; TCRdb lists only in-frame clones, some missing. V and J calls and clone size are as listed in that table; D and trimming were resolved from the DNA. The sample carries about 120,000 clones, around 80% recorded once. This clone has a handful of counts. The sequence came from a man in his 70s with active or convalescent COVID-19. Specimen: peripheral blood. This chain links TRBV25-1 with TRBJ1-1; D is ambiguous. As DNA, the CDR3 is TGTGCCAGCAGTGAACATGGCGGGATGACTGAAGCTTTCTTT. It specifies CASSEHGGMTEAFF.